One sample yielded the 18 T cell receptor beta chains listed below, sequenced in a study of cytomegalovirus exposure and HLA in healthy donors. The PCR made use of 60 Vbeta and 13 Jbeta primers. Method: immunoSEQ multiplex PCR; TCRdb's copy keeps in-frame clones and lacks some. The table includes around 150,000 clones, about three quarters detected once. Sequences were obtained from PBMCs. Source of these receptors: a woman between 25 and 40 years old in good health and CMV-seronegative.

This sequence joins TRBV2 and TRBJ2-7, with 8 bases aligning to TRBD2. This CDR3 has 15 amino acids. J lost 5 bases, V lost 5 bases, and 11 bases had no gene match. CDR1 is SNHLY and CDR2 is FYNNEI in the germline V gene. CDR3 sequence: CASSLRGGVENEQYF. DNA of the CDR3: TGTGCCAGCAGTCTCCGGGGGGGGGTGGAAAACGAGCAGTACTTC.

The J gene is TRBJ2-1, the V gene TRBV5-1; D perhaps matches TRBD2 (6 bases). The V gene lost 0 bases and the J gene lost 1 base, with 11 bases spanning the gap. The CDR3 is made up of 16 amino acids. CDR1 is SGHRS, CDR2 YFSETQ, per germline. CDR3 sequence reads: CASSLEAGSSYNEQFF. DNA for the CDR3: TGCGCCAGCAGCTTGGAGGCGGGGTCATCCTACAATGAGCAGTTCTTC.

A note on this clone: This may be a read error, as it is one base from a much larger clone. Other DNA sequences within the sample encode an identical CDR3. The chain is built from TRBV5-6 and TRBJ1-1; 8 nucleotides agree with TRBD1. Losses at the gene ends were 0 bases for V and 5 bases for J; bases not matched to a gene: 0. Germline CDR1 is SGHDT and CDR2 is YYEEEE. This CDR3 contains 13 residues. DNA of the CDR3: TGTGCCAGCAGCTTGGACAGGGGGACTGAAGCTTTCTTT. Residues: CASSLDRGTEAFF. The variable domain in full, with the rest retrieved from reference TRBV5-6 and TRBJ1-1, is DAGVTQSPTHLIKTRGQQVTLRCSPKSGHDTVSWYQQALGQGPQFIFQYYEEEERQRGNFPDRFSGHQFPNYSSELNVNALLLGDSALYLCASSLDRGTEAFFGQGTRLTVV.

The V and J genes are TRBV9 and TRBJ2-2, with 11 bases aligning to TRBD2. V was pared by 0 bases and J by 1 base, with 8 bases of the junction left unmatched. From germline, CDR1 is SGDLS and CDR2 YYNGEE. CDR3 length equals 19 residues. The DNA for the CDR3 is TGTGCCAGCAGCGTAGGGCTAGCGGGGGGCATGGGGAACACCGGGGAGCTGTTTTTT. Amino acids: CASSVGLAGGMGNTGELFF. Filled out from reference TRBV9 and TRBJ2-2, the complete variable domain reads DSGVTQTPKHLITATGQRVTLRCSPRSGDLSVYWYQQSLDQGLQFLIQYYNGEERAKGNILERFSAQQFPDLHSELNLSSLELGDSALYFCASSVGLAGGMGNTGELFFGEGSRLTVL.

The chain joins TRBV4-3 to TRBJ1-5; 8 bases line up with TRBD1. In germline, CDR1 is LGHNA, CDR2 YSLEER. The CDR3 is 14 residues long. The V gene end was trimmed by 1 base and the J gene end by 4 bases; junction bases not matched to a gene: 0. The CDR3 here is CASSQGTGNQPQHF. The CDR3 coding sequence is TGCGCCAGCAGCCAAGGGACAGGGAATCAGCCCCAGCATTTT.

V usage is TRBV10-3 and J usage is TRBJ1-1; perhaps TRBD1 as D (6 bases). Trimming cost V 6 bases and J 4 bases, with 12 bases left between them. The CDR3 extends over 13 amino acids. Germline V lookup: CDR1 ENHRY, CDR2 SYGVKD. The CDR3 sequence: CAIRQGYGTEAFF. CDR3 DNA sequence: TGTGCCATCAGACAGGGATATGGCACTGAAGCTTTCTTT.

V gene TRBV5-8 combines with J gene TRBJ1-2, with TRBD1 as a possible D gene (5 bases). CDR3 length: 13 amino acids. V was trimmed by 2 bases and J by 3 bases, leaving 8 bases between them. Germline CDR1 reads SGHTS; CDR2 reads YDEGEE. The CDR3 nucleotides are TGTGCCAGCAGCTTAATAGGGGACTATGGCTACACCTTC. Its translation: CASSLIGDYGYTF.

The CDR3 sequence is CASSLLPGGPQETQYF. In DNA, the CDR3 is TGTGCCAGCAGCTTACTCCCGGGGGGGCCCCAAGAGACCCAGTACTTC. The chain recombines TRBV7-2 with TRBJ2-5, with TRBD2 identical over 8 bases. CDR1 and CDR2 (germline): SGHTA, FQGNSA. Trimming took 2 bases from V and 1 from J; bases not matched to a gene: 6. The CDR3 totals 16 residues.

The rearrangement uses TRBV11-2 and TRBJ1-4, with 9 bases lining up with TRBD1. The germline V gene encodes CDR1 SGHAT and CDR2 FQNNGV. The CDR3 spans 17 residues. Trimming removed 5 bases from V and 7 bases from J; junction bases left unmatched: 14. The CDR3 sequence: CASSPQITGGWGEKLFF. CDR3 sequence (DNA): TGTGCCAGCAGCCCCCAAATAACAGGGGGCTGGGGTGAAAAACTGTTTTTT. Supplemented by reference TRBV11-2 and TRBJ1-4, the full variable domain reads EAGVAQSPRYKIIEKRQSVAFWCNPISGHATLYWYQQILGQGPKLLIQFQNNGVVDDSQLPKDRFSAERLKGVDSTLKIQPAKLEDSAVYLCASSPQITGGWGEKLFFGSGTQLSVL.

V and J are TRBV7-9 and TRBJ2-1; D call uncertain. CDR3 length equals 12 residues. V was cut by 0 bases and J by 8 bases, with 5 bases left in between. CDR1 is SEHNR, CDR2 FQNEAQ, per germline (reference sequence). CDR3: CASSLANYEQFF. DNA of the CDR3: TGTGCCAGCAGCTTAGCGAACTATGAGCAGTTCTTC.

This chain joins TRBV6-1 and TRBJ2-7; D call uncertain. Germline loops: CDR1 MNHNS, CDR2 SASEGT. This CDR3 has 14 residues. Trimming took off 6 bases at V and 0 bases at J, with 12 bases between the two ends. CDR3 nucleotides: TGTGCCAGCAGATTTTTTGAGCCCTCCTACGAGCAGTACTTC. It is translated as CASRFFEPSYEQYF.

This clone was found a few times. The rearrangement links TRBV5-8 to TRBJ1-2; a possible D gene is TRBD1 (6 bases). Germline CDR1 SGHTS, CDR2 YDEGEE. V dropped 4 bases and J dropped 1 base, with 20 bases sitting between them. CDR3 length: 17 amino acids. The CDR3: CASSVDSTLLLNYGYTF. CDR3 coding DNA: TGTGCCAGCAGCGTGGACAGTACCCTCTTACTTAACTATGGCTACACCTTC. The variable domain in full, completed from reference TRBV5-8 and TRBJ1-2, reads EAGVTQSPTHLIKTRGQQATLRCSPISGHTSVYWYQQALGLGLQFLLWYDEGEERNRGNFPPRFSGRQFPNYSSELNVNALELEDSALYLCASSVDSTLLLNYGYTFGSGTRLTVV.

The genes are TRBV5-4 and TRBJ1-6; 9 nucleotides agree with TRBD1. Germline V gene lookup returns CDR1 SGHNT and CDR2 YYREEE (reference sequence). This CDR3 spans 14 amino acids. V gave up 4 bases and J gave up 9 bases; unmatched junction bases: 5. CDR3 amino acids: CASSGGQGFSPLHF. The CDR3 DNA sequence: TGTGCCAGCAGCGGGGGACAGGGTTTTTCACCCCTCCACTTT. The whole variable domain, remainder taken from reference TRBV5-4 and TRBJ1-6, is ETGVTQSPTHLIKTRGQQVTLRCSSQSGHNTVSWYQQALGQGPQFIFQYYREEENGRGNFPPRFSGLQFPNYSSELNVNALELDDSALYLCASSGGQGFSPLHFGNGTRLTVT.

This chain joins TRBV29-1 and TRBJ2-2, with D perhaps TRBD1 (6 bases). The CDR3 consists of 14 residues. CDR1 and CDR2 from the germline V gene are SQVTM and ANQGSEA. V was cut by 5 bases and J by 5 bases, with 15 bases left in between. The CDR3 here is CSVNWGQRTGELFF. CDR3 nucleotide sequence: TGCAGCGTTAATTGGGGGCAGAGGACCGGGGAGCTGTTTTTT.

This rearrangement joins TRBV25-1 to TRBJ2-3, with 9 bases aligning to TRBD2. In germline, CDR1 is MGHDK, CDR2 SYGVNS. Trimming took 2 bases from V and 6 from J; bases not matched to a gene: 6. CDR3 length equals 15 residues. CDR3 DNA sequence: TGTGCCAGCAGTGAAGGAGGGACTAGCAAGGATACGCAGTATTTT. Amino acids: CASSEGGTSKDTQYF.

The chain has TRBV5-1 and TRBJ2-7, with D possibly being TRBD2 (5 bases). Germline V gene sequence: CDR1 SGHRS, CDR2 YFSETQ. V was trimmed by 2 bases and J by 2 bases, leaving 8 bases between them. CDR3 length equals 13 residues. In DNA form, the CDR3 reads TGCGCCAGCAGCTTTCAGGAGGCCTACGAGCAGTACTTC. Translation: CASSFQEAYEQYF.

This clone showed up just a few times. The CDR3, as DNA: TGTGCCAGCAGCAACACGACACTCAGGGCAAGCACTGAAGCTTTCTTT. Its translation: CASSNTTLRASTEAFF. J is TRBJ1-1 and V is TRBV5-5; possible D gene TRBD1, 5 bases. V was shortened by 4 bases and J by 4 bases, with 20 bases between the two germline ends. The V gene's germline CDR1 is SGHKS and CDR2 YYEKEE (reference sequence). This CDR3 contains 16 residues.

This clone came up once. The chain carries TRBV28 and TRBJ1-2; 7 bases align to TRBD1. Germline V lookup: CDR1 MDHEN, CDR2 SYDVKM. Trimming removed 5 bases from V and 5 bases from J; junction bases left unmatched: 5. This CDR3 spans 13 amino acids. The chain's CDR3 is CASSPTGSYGYTF. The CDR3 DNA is TGTGCCAGCAGTCCGACAGGGTCATATGGCTACACCTTC.